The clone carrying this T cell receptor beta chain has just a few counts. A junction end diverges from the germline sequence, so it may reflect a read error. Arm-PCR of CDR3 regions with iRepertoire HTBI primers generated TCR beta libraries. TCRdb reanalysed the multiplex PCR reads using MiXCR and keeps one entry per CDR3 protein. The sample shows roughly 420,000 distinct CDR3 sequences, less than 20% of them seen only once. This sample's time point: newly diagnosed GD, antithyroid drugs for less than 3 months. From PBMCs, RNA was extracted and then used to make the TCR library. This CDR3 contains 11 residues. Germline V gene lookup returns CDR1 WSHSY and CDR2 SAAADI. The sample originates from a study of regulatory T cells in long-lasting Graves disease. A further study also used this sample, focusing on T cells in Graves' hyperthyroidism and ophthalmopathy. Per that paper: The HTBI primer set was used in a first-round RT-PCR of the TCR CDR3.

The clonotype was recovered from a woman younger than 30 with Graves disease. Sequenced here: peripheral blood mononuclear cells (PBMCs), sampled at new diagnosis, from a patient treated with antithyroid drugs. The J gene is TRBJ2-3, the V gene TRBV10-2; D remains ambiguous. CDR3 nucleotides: TGCGCCAGCAGTGGCCTAGATATGCAGTATTTT. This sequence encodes CASSGLDMQYF.